A single TCR beta chain is shown here with its context. Its antigen is unknown. Base qualities are missing; no much larger clone stands one base away. The collaborating institutions used their own protocols to collect whole blood in K2EDTA tubes. For TCRbeta analysis, collaborators shipped samples in one of three forms: frozen whole blood, isolated PBMCs, or DNA extracted from either of those sample types. The data were obtained in a study of blood T cell repertoires in COVID-19 (dated by TCRdb to about 2020). With regard to the full study: Samples covering the acute and convalescent phases of COVID-19 were provided by collaborators in the United States, Italy and Spain. Subjects who had been exposed to COVID-19, were actively infected with it, or had recovered from it provided the deeply sampled blood TCRbeta repertoires that made up the dataset. A de-identified subject ID, COVID-19 status, age in years and sex were almost always included in the sample metadata. Where available, HLA class I and class II types were taken from metadata supplied by the sample provider and were not determined by assay-based typing. Samples were obtained from the ongoing ImmuneRACE study (first 160 participants) and from some 1,200 subjects provided by 6 global collaborators. The repertoires were made available in a free public database intended to serve as a resource for research on the immune response to SARS-CoV-2. The material from the prospective study consisted of cDNA or gDNA derived from T cells, B-cell-depleted T cells, or PBMCs. The full study reports these points: The amount of clinical and demographic metadata varied by source and participant and was provided uncurated.

TCRbeta CDR3 regions were amplified from genomic DNA using the immunoSEQ Assay, a bias-controlled multiplex PCR. Under the source paper's analysis protocol: Nucleated cell counts per sample were estimated from amplification of reference gene primers within the assay. To quantify the absolute abundance of each unique TCRbeta CDR3 rearrangement, sequence reads were collapsed and filtered. Productive Simpson clonality was computed per sample as the square root of Simpson's diversity index over productive rearrangements. TCRdb obtained this table from immuneACCESS and retained in-frame rearrangements with V and J assigned. These tables miss some clones; where compared with another copy, unresolved V genes account for less than half of the shortfall, and the remainder is unexplained. From that table come the V and J calls and clone size; the DNA was used to work out D and trimming. The table for this sample lists more than 40,000 clones; 80% to 90% of them were counted only once. The ten largest clones add up to around 3% of the sample.

Its CDR3 holds 11 amino acids, cysteine through phenylalanine. Only CDR3 DNA remains: 33 bases, in frame from the first base. The germline V gene (reference sequence) specifies LGHDT as CDR1 and YNNKEL as CDR2. V is pared back by 3 bases and J by 8 bases, with 7 bases lying between the germline termini. The material sequenced was peripheral blood. The receptor's source is a woman of 80 years or more with acute or convalescent COVID-19. Recombination connected TRBV3-1 (or the pseudogene TRBV3-2) to TRBJ1-1; a tentative D call is TRBD1 (5 bases match). Read as DNA, the sequence is TGTGCCAGCAGCCACAGGGCAGAAGCTTTCTTT. It encodes CASSHRAEAFF.